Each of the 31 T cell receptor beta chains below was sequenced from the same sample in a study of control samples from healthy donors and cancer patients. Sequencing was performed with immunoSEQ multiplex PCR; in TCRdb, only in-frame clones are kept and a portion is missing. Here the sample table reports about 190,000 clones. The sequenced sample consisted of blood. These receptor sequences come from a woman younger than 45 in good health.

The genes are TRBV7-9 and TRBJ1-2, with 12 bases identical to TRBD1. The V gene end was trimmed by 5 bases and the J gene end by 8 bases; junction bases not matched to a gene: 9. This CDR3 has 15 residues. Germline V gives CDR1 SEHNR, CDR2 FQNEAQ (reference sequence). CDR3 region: CASSLPGQGAPGYTF. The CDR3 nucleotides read TGTGCCAGCAGCCTGCCGGGACAGGGGGCGCCGGGCTACACCTTC.

CDR3: CASSGERGAQFF. In DNA form, the CDR3 reads TGTGCCAGCAGTGGGGAGCGGGGGGCCCAGTTCTTC. The V and J genes are TRBV2 and TRBJ2-1; the match to TRBD2 covers 9 bases. Germline-derived CDR1 and CDR2 are SNHLY and FYNNEI. V gave up 4 bases and J gave up 13 bases; unmatched junction bases: 5. The CDR3 consists of 12 residues.

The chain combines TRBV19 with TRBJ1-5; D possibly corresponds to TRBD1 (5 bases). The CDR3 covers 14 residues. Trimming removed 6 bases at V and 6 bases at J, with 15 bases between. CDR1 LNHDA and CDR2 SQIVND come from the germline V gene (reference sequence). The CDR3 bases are TGTGCCAGTAGCCCTGGGTCTAGGGGTCAGCCCCAGCATTTT. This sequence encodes CASSPGSRGQPQHF.

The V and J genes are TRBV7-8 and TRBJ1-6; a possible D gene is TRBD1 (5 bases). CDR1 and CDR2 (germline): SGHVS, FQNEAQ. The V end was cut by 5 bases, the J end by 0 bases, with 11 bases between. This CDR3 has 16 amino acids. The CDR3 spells CASSHRRSSYNSPLHF. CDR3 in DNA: TGTGCCAGCAGCCACAGGCGTAGCTCCTATAATTCACCCCTCCACTTT.

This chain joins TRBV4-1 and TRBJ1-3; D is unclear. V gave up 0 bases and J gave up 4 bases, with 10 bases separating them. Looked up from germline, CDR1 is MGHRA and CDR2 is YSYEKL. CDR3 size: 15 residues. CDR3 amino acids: CASSQDSVTGNTIYF. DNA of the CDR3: TGCGCCAGCAGCCAAGATTCCGTTACCGGAAACACCATATATTTT.

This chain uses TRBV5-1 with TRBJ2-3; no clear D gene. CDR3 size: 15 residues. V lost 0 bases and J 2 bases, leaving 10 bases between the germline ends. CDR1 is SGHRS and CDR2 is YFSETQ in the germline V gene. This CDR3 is CASSLGVPDTDTQYF. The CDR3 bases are TGCGCCAGCAGCTTGGGGGTACCCGACACAGATACGCAGTATTTT.

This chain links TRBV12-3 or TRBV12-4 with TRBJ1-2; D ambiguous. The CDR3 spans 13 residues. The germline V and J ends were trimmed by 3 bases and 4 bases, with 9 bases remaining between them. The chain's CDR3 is CASSFRRGYGYTF. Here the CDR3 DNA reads TGTGCCAGCAGTTTTCGACGGGGCTATGGCTACACCTTC.

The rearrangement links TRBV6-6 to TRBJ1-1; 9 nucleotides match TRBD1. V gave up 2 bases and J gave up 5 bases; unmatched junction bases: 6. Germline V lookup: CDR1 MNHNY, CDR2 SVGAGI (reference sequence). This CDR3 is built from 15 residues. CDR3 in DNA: TGTGCCAGCAGTTACGGACAGGGGAAGGGAACTGAAGCTTTCTTT. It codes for CASSYGQGKGTEAFF.

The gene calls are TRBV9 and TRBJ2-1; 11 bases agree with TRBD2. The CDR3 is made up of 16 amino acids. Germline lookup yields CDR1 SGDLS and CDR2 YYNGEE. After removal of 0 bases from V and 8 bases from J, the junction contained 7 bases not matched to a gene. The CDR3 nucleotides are TGTGCCAGCAGCGTAGCGCTTAGCGGGGGGGACGATGAGCAGTTCTTC. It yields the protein CASSVALSGGDDEQFF.

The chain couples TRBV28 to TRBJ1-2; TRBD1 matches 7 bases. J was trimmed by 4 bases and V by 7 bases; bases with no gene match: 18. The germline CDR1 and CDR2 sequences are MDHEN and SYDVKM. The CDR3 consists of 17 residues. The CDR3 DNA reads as TGTGCCAGCACCCCACCCAGGCCAGGGGGTTCCGGCTATGGCTACACCTTC. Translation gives CASTPPRPGGSGYGYTF.

The CDR3 DNA sequence: TGTGCCAGCAGCTTGCGGGGGACTAGCACAGATACGCAGTATTTT. This codes for CASSLRGTSTDTQYF. The chain links TRBV5-4 to TRBJ2-3, with TRBD2 as a possible D gene (6 bases). Germline V gene lookup returns CDR1 SGHNT and CDR2 YYREEE (reference sequence). This CDR3 is built from 15 residues. The germline V and J ends were trimmed by 1 base and 0 bases, with 9 bases remaining between them. Full variable domain (outside the CDR3, taken from reference TRBV5-4 and TRBJ2-3): ETGVTQSPTHLIKTRGQQVTLRCSSQSGHNTVSWYQQALGQGPQFIFQYYREEENGRGNFPPRFSGLQFPNYSSELNVNALELDDSALYLCASSLRGTSTDTQYFGPGTRLTVL.

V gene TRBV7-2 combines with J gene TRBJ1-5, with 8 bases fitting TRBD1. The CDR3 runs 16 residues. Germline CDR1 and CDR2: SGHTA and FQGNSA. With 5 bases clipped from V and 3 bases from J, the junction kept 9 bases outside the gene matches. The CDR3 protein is CASSVTGEGLNQPQHF. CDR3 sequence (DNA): TGTGCCAGCAGCGTGACAGGGGAGGGGCTCAATCAGCCCCAGCATTTT.

CDR3 loop: CASSYEYRSWGNQPQHF. CDR3 in DNA: TGTGCCAGCAGTTACGAATACCGCTCTTGGGGCAATCAGCCCCAGCATTTT. The rearrangement joins TRBV6-2 or TRBV6-3 to TRBJ1-5; D remains ambiguous. Germline CDR1 is MNHEY and CDR2 is SVGEGT. Trimming pared 2 bases from V and 2 bases from J, leaving 16 bases between. This CDR3 region has 17 residues.

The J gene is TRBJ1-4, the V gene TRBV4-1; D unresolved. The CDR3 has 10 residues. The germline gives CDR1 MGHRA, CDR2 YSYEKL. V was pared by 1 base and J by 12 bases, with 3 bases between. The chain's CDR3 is CASSQGELFF. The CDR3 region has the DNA TGCGCCAGCAGCCAAGGGGAACTGTTTTTT.

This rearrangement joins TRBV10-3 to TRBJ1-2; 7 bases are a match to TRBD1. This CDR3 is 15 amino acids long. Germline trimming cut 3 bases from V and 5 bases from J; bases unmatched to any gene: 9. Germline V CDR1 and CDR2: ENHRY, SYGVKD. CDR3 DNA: TGTGCCATCAGTGACTCAACTGGGACAGATTATGGCTACACCTTC. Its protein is CAISDSTGTDYGYTF.

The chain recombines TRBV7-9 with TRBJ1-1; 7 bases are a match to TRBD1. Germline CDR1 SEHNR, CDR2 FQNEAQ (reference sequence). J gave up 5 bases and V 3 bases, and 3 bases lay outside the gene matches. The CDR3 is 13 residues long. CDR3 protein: CASSFTGETEAFF. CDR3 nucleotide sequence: TGTGCCAGCAGCTTCACAGGGGAGACTGAAGCTTTCTTT.

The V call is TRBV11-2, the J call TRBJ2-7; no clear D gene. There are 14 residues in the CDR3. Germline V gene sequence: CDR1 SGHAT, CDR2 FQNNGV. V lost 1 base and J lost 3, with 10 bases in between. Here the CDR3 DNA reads TGTGCCAGCAGCTTAGGCCCCCTAAGCTACGAGCAGTACTTC. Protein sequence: CASSLGPLSYEQYF. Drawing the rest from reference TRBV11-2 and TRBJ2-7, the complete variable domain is EAGVAQSPRYKIIEKRQSVAFWCNPISGHATLYWYQQILGQGPKLLIQFQNNGVVDDSQLPKDRFSAERLKGVDSTLKIQPAKLEDSAVYLCASSLGPLSYEQYFGPGTRLTVT.

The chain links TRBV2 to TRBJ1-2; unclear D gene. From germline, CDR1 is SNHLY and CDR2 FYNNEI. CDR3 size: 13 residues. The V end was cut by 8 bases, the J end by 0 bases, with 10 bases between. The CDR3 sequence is CASLEGSNYGYTF. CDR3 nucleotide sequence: TGTGCCAGCCTAGAGGGTTCTAACTATGGCTACACCTTC.

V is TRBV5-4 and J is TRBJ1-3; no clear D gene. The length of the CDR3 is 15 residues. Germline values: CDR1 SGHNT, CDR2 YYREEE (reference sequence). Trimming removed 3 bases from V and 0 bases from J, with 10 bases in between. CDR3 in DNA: TGTGCCAGCAGCTCACGGGGTGGCTCTGGAAACACCATATATTTT. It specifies CASSSRGGSGNTIYF. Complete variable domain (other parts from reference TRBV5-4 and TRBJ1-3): ETGVTQSPTHLIKTRGQQVTLRCSSQSGHNTVSWYQQALGQGPQFIFQYYREEENGRGNFPPRFSGLQFPNYSSELNVNALELDDSALYLCASSSRGGSGNTIYFGEGSWLTVV.

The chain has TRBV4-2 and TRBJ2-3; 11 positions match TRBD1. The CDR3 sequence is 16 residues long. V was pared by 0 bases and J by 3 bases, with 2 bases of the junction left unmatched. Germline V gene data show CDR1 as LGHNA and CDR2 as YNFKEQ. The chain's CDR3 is CASSQEGQGGTDTQYF. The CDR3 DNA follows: TGTGCCAGCAGCCAAGAGGGACAGGGGGGTACAGATACGCAGTATTTT.

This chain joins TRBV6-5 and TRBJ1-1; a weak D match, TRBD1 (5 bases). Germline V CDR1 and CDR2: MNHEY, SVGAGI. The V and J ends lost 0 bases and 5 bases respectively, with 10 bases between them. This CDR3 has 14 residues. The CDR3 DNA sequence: TGTGCCAGCAGTTACTCGAAAGGGGATACTGAAGCTTTCTTT. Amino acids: CASSYSKGDTEAFF.

CDR3 nucleotides: TGTGCCAGCAGCTTAAGGGCAGGGAGCTCCTACGAGCAGTACTTC. It codes for CASSLRAGSSYEQYF. This sequence joins TRBV7-2 and TRBJ2-7; the D gene could be TRBD1 or TRBD2 (5 bases each). The CDR3 is 15 residues long. V lost 2 bases and J 0 bases, leaving 11 bases between the germline ends. CDR1 and CDR2 from the germline V gene are SGHTA and FQGNSA.

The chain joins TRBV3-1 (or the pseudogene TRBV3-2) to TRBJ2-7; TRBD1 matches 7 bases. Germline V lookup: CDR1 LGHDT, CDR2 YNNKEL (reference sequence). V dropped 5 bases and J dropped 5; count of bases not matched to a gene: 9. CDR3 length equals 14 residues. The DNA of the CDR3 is TGTGCCAGCAGCTTAAACAGGGGCGCTCACGAGCAGTACTTC. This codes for CASSLNRGAHEQYF.

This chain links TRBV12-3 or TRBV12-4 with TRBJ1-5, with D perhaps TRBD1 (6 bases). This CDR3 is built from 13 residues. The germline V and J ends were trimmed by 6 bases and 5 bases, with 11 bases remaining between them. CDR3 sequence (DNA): TGTGCCAGCAGGGTGACAGGAGATCAGCCCCAGCATTTT. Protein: CASRVTGDQPQHF.

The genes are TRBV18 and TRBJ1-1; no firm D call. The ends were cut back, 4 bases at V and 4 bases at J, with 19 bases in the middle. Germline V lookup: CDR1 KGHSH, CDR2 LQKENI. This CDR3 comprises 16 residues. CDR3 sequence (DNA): TGTGCCAGCTCACGATCTTCAACAATAAGTGGCACTGAAGCTTTCTTT. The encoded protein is CASSRSSTISGTEAFF.

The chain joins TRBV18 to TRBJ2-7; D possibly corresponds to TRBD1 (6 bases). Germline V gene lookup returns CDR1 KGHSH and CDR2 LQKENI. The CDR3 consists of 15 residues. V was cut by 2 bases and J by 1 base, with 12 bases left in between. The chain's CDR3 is CASSPGQTQSYEQYF. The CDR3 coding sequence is TGTGCCAGCTCACCAGGACAGACTCAATCCTACGAGCAGTACTTC.

For the CDR3, the DNA is TGTGCCAGCAGTTTACCAGGAGCCTCCTACGAGCAGTACTTC. This translates into CASSLPGASYEQYF. This chain links TRBV28 with TRBJ2-7; no clear D. The V gene's germline CDR1 is MDHEN and CDR2 SYDVKM. Between the trimmed V and J ends, which lost 2 bases and 0 bases, there was a span of 8 bases. The CDR3 contains 14 residues.

Here the CDR3 DNA reads TGTGCCAGCAGCCAAGGGAGACTAGCATCCGAGCAGTACTTC. Encoded protein: CASSQGRLASEQYF. The chain has TRBV14 and TRBJ2-7; 7 positions match TRBD2. CDR3 size: 14 residues. The V gene end was trimmed by 1 base and the J gene end by 6 bases; junction bases not matched to a gene: 6. CDR1 and CDR2 from the germline V gene are SGHDN and FVKESK.

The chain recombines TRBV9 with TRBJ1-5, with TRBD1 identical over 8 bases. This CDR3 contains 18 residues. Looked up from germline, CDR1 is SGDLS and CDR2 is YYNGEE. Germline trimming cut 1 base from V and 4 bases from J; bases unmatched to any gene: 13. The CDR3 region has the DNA TGTGCCAGCAGCGTAAGGGGGGCAGGGGGCGGCGGTAATCAGCCCCAGCATTTT. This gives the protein CASSVRGAGGGGNQPQHF.

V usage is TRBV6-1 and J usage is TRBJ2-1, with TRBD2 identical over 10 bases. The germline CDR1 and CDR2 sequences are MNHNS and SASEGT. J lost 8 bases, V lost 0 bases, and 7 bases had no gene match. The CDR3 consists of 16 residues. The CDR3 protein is CASSEAYPGLAYEQFF. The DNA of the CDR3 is TGTGCCAGCAGTGAAGCTTACCCGGGACTAGCGTATGAGCAGTTCTTC.

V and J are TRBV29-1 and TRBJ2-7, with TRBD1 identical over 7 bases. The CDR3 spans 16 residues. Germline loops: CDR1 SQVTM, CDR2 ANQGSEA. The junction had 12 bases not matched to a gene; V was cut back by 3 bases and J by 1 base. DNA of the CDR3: TGCAGCGTTGAGGGGACCTCGGGGACAGCTTCCTACGAGCAGTACTTC. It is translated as CSVEGTSGTASYEQYF.